The next 11 T cell receptor beta chains were all read from a single sample in a study of T cell repertoires in cytomegalovirus infection. In TCRdb, the reads were re-called with MiXCR into one record per CDR3 protein. The sample contains tens of thousands of distinct CDR3 sequences, 33% of which appear only once. These receptors have no known antigen. Specimen: PBMCs, sequenced either directly or after in vitro stimulation (not recorded which). All receptors derive from a human donor in good health (CMV status not recorded). Some clones in this sample may be carry-over from other donors' samples.

The rearrangement uses TRBV27 and TRBJ2-3; maybe TRBD2 (5 bases). The germline V gene encodes CDR1 MNHEY and CDR2 SMNVEV (reference sequence). V lost 6 bases to trimming and J lost 2 bases, with 12 bases between them. The CDR3 runs 14 residues. The CDR3 sequence: CASSIRLATDTQYF. The CDR3 DNA follows: TGTGCCAGCAGCATCAGGCTAGCCACAGATACGCAGTATTTT.

This sequence joins TRBV4-3 and TRBJ1-1; the D gene is possibly TRBD1 (6 bases). V was shortened by 3 bases and J by 0 bases, with 17 bases between the two germline ends. The germline CDR1 and CDR2 sequences are LGHNA and YSLEER. This CDR3 has 17 amino acids. CDR3 coding DNA: TGCGCCAGCAGCCAGATGACCGGTGGGGACATGAACACTGAAGCTTTCTTT. Encoded protein: CASSQMTGGDMNTEAFF.

In its sample, this clonotype was seen many times. This chain links TRBV12-3 or TRBV12-4 with TRBJ2-7; D is unresolved. The V gene lost 1 base and the J gene lost 0 bases, with 4 bases spanning the gap. CDR3 length: 13 amino acids. The CDR3, as DNA: TGTGCCAGCAGTTTAGGCGGCTCCTACGAGCAGTACTTC. Protein: CASSLGGSYEQYF.

This clonotype has a handful of counts. The chain is built from TRBV7-2 and TRBJ2-1; no firm D call. Germline assignment: CDR1 SGHTA and CDR2 FQGNSA. This CDR3 has 12 residues. The V end was cut by 1 base, the J end by 9 bases, with 7 bases between. CDR3 region: CASSLVGFEQFF. Written as DNA, the CDR3 is TGTGCCAGCAGCTTAGTAGGATTTGAGCAGTTCTTC. The whole variable domain, remainder taken from reference TRBV7-2 and TRBJ2-1, is GAGVSQSPSNKVTEKGKDVELRCDPISGHTALYWYRQSLGQGLEFLIYFQGNSAPDKSGLPSDRFSAERTGGSVSTLTIQRTQQEDSAVYLCASSLVGFEQFFGPGTRLTVL.

This chain joins TRBV6-2 or TRBV6-3 and TRBJ1-2; D ambiguous. V was pared by 6 bases and J by 3 bases, with 11 bases between. In germline, CDR1 is MNHEY, CDR2 SVGEGT. There are 13 residues in the CDR3. The CDR3, as DNA: TGTGCCAGCAGGGCCGGAATTTACTATGGCTACACCTTC. Amino acids: CASRAGIYYGYTF.

This clonotype was counted a few times. CDR3 bases: TGTGCCAGCAGCCGCCGACTAGTTCCAGATACGCAGTATTTT. Its translation is CASSRRLVPDTQYF. The J gene is TRBJ2-3, the V gene TRBV7-8; a weak D match, TRBD2 (6 bases). V was pared by 5 bases and J by 4 bases, with 13 bases between. This CDR3 region has 14 residues. CDR1 is SGHVS and CDR2 is FQNEAQ in the germline V gene.

The chain uses TRBV20-1 and TRBJ2-7, with D tentatively TRBD1 (6 bases). The CDR3 length is 14 residues. Germline CDR1 is DFQATT and CDR2 is SNEGSKA (reference sequence). Trimming stripped 0 bases from V and 2 bases from J, with 11 bases between. CDR3 sequence reads: CSARDETGPYEQYF. CDR3 nucleotide sequence: TGCAGTGCTAGAGATGAGACAGGACCCTACGAGCAGTACTTC.

Only a few counts were recorded for this clonotype. V gene TRBV4-2 combines with J gene TRBJ2-5; no reliable D call. With 0 bases removed from V and 5 bases from J, the gap between germline ends came to 10 bases. Looked up from germline, CDR1 is LGHNA and CDR2 is YNFKEQ. This CDR3 contains 14 residues. The CDR3 loop is CASSQDDRIETQYF. As DNA, the CDR3 is TGTGCCAGCAGCCAAGATGACCGGATTGAGACCCAGTACTTC.

The CDR3, as DNA: TGTGCCAGTAGTCGCGAGGCAGGGGTCGAGCAGTACTTC. It codes for CASSREAGVEQYF. The rearrangement joins TRBV19 to TRBJ2-7; D is possibly TRBD1 (6 bases). Germline V gene lookup returns CDR1 LNHDA and CDR2 SQIVND (reference sequence). The CDR3 runs to 13 residues. V was trimmed by 5 bases and J by 6 bases, leaving 14 bases between them. The full variable domain, with the rest looked up from reference TRBV19 and TRBJ2-7, is DGGITQSPKYLFRKEGQNVTLSCEQNLNHDAMYWYRQDPGQGLRLIYYSQIVNDFQKGDIAEGYSVSREKKESFPLTVTSAQKNPTAFYLCASSREAGVEQYFGPGTRLTVT.

The chain is built from TRBV5-6 and TRBJ2-7; 10 bases are a match to TRBD2. This CDR3 is 18 amino acids long. The J segment lost 7 bases and the V segment lost 6 bases, leaving 22 bases of the junction unmatched. CDR1 is SGHDT, CDR2 YYEEEE, per germline. Here the CDR3 DNA reads TGTGCCAGCACCTCCTCTGTGACCCTAACTAGCGGGGTAGGAGAGCAGTACTTC. Translation gives CASTSSVTLTSGVGEQYF.

This clonotype was seen repeatedly, ten times or more. This chain joins TRBV7-8 and TRBJ2-4, with D possibly TRBD1 on 6 matching bases. The CDR3 extends over 19 amino acids. The germline V gene has CDR1 SGHVS and CDR2 FQNEAQ. V gave up 0 bases and J gave up 0 bases, with 18 bases separating them. The CDR3 bases are TGTGCCAGCAGCTTAGCGGGGGCCCTCACCGGTTTAGCCAAAAACATTCAGTACTTC. Protein: CASSLAGALTGLAKNIQYF.